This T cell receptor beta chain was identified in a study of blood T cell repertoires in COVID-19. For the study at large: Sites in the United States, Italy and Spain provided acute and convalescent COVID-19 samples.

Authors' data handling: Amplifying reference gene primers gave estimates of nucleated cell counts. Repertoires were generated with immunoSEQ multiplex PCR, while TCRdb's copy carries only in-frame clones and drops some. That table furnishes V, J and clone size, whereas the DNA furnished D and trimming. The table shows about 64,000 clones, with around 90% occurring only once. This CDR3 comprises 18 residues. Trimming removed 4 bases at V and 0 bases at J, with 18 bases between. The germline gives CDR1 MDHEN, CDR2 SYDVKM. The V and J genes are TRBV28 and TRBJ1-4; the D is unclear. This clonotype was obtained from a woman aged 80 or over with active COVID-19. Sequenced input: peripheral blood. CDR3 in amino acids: CASSSSFGQAATNEKLFF. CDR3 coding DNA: TGTGCCAGCAGTTCCTCCTTTGGGCAAGCCGCAACTAATGAAAAACTGTTTTTT.